Listed here are 7 T cell receptor beta chains from one sample, sequenced in a study of blood T cell repertoires in COVID-19. Clones were read by immunoSEQ multiplex PCR, and TCRdb kept only the in-frame ones, dropping some. The sample consists of about 250,000 clones, about 83% of them appearing once. What was sequenced was peripheral blood. The receptor source for this set is an elderly man with acute or convalescent COVID-19.

V and J are TRBV4-2 and TRBJ2-1; TRBD2 matches 9 bases. This CDR3 contains 16 residues. Germline values: CDR1 LGHNA, CDR2 YNFKEQ. J was trimmed by 6 bases and V by 1 base; bases with no gene match: 7. CDR3 protein: CASSQVLSGGSNEQFF. CDR3 DNA: TGTGCCAGCAGCCAAGTCTTGAGCGGGGGGTCCAATGAGCAGTTCTTC.

V is TRBV20-1 and J is TRBJ2-1; the match to TRBD2 covers 13 bases. This CDR3 comprises 15 residues. V trimming: 3 bases; J trimming: 7 bases; junction bases outside the gene matches: 6. Per the germline V gene, CDR1 is DFQATT and CDR2 is SNEGSKA (reference sequence). The CDR3 loop is CSASTGTSGINEQFF. Here the CDR3 DNA reads TGCAGTGCTAGTACGGGGACTAGCGGGATTAATGAGCAGTTCTTC.

This sequence joins TRBV6-5 and TRBJ1-6; 7 nucleotides line up with TRBD1. Trimming removed 2 bases from V and 10 bases from J; junction bases left unmatched: 11. Germline V gene sequence: CDR1 MNHEY, CDR2 SVGAGI. The CDR3 is 16 residues long. CDR3 DNA: TGTGCCAGCAGTTACAACCGACAGGGAAGATCCTCACCCCTCCACTTT. Its protein is CASSYNRQGRSSPLHF.

In its sample, this clone was seen once. The rearrangement links TRBV9 to TRBJ1-1; D possibly corresponds to TRBD1 (5 bases). In germline, CDR1 is SGDLS, CDR2 YYNGEE. The CDR3 spans 14 residues. Trimming took off 0 bases at V and 4 bases at J, with 10 bases between the two ends. The DNA of the CDR3 is TGTGCCAGCAGCGTAGGGCAGGGTAGCACTGAAGCTTTCTTT. It specifies CASSVGQGSTEAFF. Together with reference TRBV9 and TRBJ1-1, the CDR3 gives the full variable domain: DSGVTQTPKHLITATGQRVTLRCSPRSGDLSVYWYQQSLDQGLQFLIQYYNGEERAKGNILERFSAQQFPDLHSELNLSSLELGDSALYFCASSVGQGSTEAFFGQGTRLTVV.

This chain links TRBV5-1 with TRBJ2-3; D unresolved. The V end was cut by 4 bases, the J end by 0 bases, with 12 bases between. CDR3 length: 15 amino acids. Germline CDR1 and CDR2: SGHRS and YFSETQ. The CDR3 is CASSIMESSTDTQYF. CDR3 DNA sequence: TGCGCCAGCAGCATAATGGAGTCTAGCACAGATACGCAGTATTTT.

The rearrangement links TRBV7-8 to TRBJ2-7; perhaps TRBD1 as D (6 bases). The length of the CDR3 is 14 residues. Trimming removed 5 bases from V and 5 bases from J, with 16 bases in between. Germline V CDR1 and CDR2: SGHVS, FQNEAQ. The CDR3 sequence is CASSHGRGADEQYF. The CDR3 bases are TGTGCCAGCAGCCACGGCAGGGGAGCGGACGAGCAGTACTTC.

This clone came up a few times. The CDR3 DNA sequence: TGCGCCAGCAGCTTGGGGGGGCCGGGGTCCCTTAATTCACCCCTCCACTTT. Translation gives CASSLGGPGSLNSPLHF. The chain recombines TRBV5-1 with TRBJ1-6, with D maybe TRBD1 (6 bases). The V and J ends lost 0 bases and 6 bases respectively, with 16 bases between them. This CDR3 is built from 17 residues. Germline CDR1 and CDR2: SGHRS and YFSETQ.